The next 27 T cell receptor beta chains were all read from a single sample in a study of technical replicates of blood from several donors (dated by TCRdb to between 2016 and 2019). The library was built by means of the immunoSEQ multiplex PCR assay. Drawn from immuneACCESS, this table holds only the in-frame rearrangements with V and J called that TCRdb kept. Clones are partly lost; checked studies trace under half to an unresolved V gene and leave the rest unexplained. A total of roughly 81,000 clones appear in this sample, roughly 97% of them only once. The top ten clones comprise over 0.15% of the sample. The sequencing input was T cells isolated from PBMCs. Source of these receptors: a human donor in good health.

The chain uses TRBV25-1 and TRBJ2-1, with TRBD2 identical over 13 bases. The V gene end was trimmed by 8 bases and the J gene end by 10 bases; junction bases not matched to a gene: 8. CDR1 and CDR2 (germline): MGHDK, SYGVNS. The CDR3 has 14 amino acids. The CDR3 region has the DNA TGTGCCAGCCTGGCCGGGACTAGCGGGACCGAGCAGTTCTTC. This translates into CASLAGTSGTEQFF.

The J gene is TRBJ2-7, the V gene TRBV4-1; tentative D call: TRBD1 (6 bases). Germline V CDR1 and CDR2: MGHRA, YSYEKL. V was trimmed by 0 bases and J by 7 bases, leaving 10 bases between them. The CDR3 sequence is 13 residues long. Here the CDR3 DNA reads TGCGCCAGCAGCCAAGATGGAGGACAGGAGCAGTACTTC. This codes for CASSQDGGQEQYF.

The V and J genes are TRBV10-2 and TRBJ2-5, with 9 nucleotides matching TRBD2. This CDR3 is 14 amino acids long. The germline V gene encodes CDR1 WSHSY and CDR2 SAAADI. V shed 8 bases and J 4 bases; nucleotides not matched to a gene: 8. As DNA, the CDR3 is TGCGCCAGCCATTTGACTAGCGGTGCAGAGACCCAGTACTTC. It codes for CASHLTSGAETQYF.

The CDR3 nucleotides read TGTGCCAGCAGCTTGGACAGGGGATGGTACTATGGCTACACCTTC. Protein product: CASSLDRGWYYGYTF. This chain uses TRBV5-8 with TRBJ1-2; 7 bases agree with TRBD1. The CDR3 runs 15 residues. CDR1 and CDR2 from the germline V gene are SGHTS and YDEGEE. Germline trimming cut 0 bases from V and 3 bases from J; bases unmatched to any gene: 5. The full variable domain, its missing parts supplied by reference TRBV5-8 and TRBJ1-2, is EAGVTQSPTHLIKTRGQQATLRCSPISGHTSVYWYQQALGLGLQFLLWYDEGEERNRGNFPPRFSGRQFPNYSSELNVNALELEDSALYLCASSLDRGWYYGYTFGSGTRLTVV.

The rearrangement joins TRBV5-1 to TRBJ2-5; D is unresolved. Trimming cost V 4 bases and J 3 bases, with 13 bases left between them. Germline CDR1 is SGHRS and CDR2 is YFSETQ. The CDR3 runs 14 residues. Here the CDR3 DNA reads TGCGCCAGCAGCCCCGGGTCTTGGGAAGAGACCCAGTACTTC. Its protein product is CASSPGSWEETQYF.

The chain combines TRBV4-2 with TRBJ1-6; D gene ambiguous. Germline loops: CDR1 LGHNA, CDR2 YNFKEQ. The V and J ends lost 0 bases and 11 bases respectively, with 14 bases between them. The CDR3 loop spans 15 amino acids. CDR3: CASSQDLDSSAPLHF. For the CDR3, the DNA is TGTGCCAGCAGCCAAGATCTGGACTCTTCGGCACCCCTCCACTTT.

The V gene is TRBV11-2, the J gene TRBJ2-7, with TRBD2 matching 11 bases. This CDR3 comprises 14 residues. With V trimmed by 6 bases and J by 2 bases, 3 bases remained unmatched. Germline V gives CDR1 SGHAT, CDR2 FQNNGV. The chain's CDR3 is CASSIAGGPYEQYF. The CDR3 region has the DNA TGTGCCAGCAGTATAGCGGGGGGGCCCTACGAGCAGTACTTC.

V and J are TRBV6-1 and TRBJ1-2; TRBD1 matches at 9 bases. The CDR3 sequence is 15 residues long. The V gene end was trimmed by 9 bases and the J gene end by 4 bases; junction bases not matched to a gene: 12. Germline V CDR1 and CDR2: MNHNS, SASEGT. The CDR3 loop reads CASRRDRAPTYGYTF. CDR3 nucleotide sequence: TGTGCCAGTAGGCGGGACAGGGCCCCTACCTATGGCTACACCTTC.

This sequence joins TRBV12-5 and TRBJ2-7, with TRBD2 identical over 8 bases. The germline V gene encodes CDR1 LGHNT and CDR2 FRNRAP. The V gene end was trimmed by 3 bases and the J gene end by 0 bases; junction bases not matched to a gene: 4. The CDR3 is 15 residues long. CDR3 sequence: CASGFRRGDSYEQYF. The CDR3, as DNA: TGTGCTAGTGGTTTTAGGCGGGGGGACTCCTACGAGCAGTACTTC.

The chain combines TRBV19 with TRBJ2-7; the D gene is possibly TRBD1 (6 bases). CDR1 and CDR2 (germline): LNHDA, SQIVND (reference sequence). V lost 6 bases and J lost 3, with 18 bases in between. The CDR3 runs 15 residues. CDR3 region: CASRGKVGGDYEQYF. The CDR3, as DNA: TGTGCCAGTAGAGGTAAAGTAGGGGGAGACTACGAGCAGTACTTC. The full variable domain, rest sourced from reference TRBV19 and TRBJ2-7, is DGGITQSPKYLFRKEGQNVTLSCEQNLNHDAMYWYRQDPGQGLRLIYYSQIVNDFQKGDIAEGYSVSREKKESFPLTVTSAQKNPTAFYLCASRGKVGGDYEQYFGPGTRLTVT.

This clone has just a few counts. The chain couples TRBV16 to TRBJ2-7; the D gene is possibly TRBD2 (6 bases). CDR1 and CDR2 (germline): KGHSY, FQNENV. Trimming took off 0 bases at V and 5 bases at J, with 17 bases between the two ends. The CDR3 spans 16 residues. The CDR3 region is CASSQSGRGGLDEQYF. CDR3 DNA sequence: TGTGCCAGCAGCCAATCAGGTAGAGGAGGGTTGGACGAGCAGTACTTC.

The rearrangement joins TRBV28 to TRBJ2-1, with 7 bases fitting TRBD2. V shed 5 bases, J shed 6 bases, and the junction held 13 bases outside the gene matches. This CDR3 contains 16 residues. Looked up from germline, CDR1 is MDHEN and CDR2 is SYDVKM. The CDR3 spells CASSGAGLATSNEQFF. In DNA form, the CDR3 reads TGTGCCAGCAGTGGAGCGGGGCTGGCTACCTCCAATGAGCAGTTCTTC. Together with reference TRBV28 and TRBJ2-1, the CDR3 gives the full variable domain: DVKVTQSSRYLVKRTGEKVFLECVQDMDHENMFWYRQDPGLGLRLIYFSYDVKMKEKGDIPEGYSVSREKKERFSLILESASTNQTSMYLCASSGAGLATSNEQFFGPGTRLTVL.

V is TRBV15 and J is TRBJ2-4; no firm D call. This CDR3 region has 17 residues. Germline V gene sequence: CDR1 LNHNV, CDR2 YYDKDF (reference sequence). Trimming took 5 bases from V and 0 from J, leaving 17 bases between them. The CDR3 here is CATSASTEVLAKNIQYF. DNA for the CDR3: TGTGCCACCAGCGCCAGTACCGAAGTTTTAGCCAAAAACATTCAGTACTTC.

This sequence joins TRBV27 and TRBJ2-2, with D maybe TRBD1 (6 bases). The germline gives CDR1 MNHEY, CDR2 SMNVEV (reference sequence). The V end lost 2 bases, the J end lost 2 bases, and 9 bases lay between the germline ends. CDR3 size: 15 residues. Here the CDR3 reads CASSLKGVNTGELFF. CDR3 bases: TGTGCCAGCAGTTTAAAGGGGGTAAACACCGGGGAGCTGTTTTTT.

The J gene is TRBJ2-6, the V gene TRBV28; D possibly corresponds to TRBD2 (6 bases). There are 18 residues in the CDR3. With 5 bases removed from V and 0 bases from J, the gap between germline ends came to 17 bases. Per germline, CDR1 MDHEN and CDR2 SYDVKM. As DNA, the CDR3 is TGTGCCAGCAGTCCACGACAGCCTAGCGACTCTGGGGCCAACGTCCTGACTTTC. This sequence encodes CASSPRQPSDSGANVLTF.

The rearrangement links TRBV10-1 to TRBJ2-3; 8 bases match TRBD1. The CDR3 extends over 14 amino acids. CDR1 and CDR2 from the germline V gene are WNHNN and SYGVQD (reference sequence). The ends lost 8 bases at V and 4 bases at J; junction bases unmatched: 8. CDR3 coding DNA: TGCGCCAGCTCCCAGGGGGCGTACGCAGATACGCAGTATTTT. Its translation is CASSQGAYADTQYF.

The rearrangement joins TRBV19 to TRBJ1-3; D might be TRBD1 (5 bases). Germline V gives CDR1 LNHDA, CDR2 SQIVND (reference sequence). V shed 7 bases and J shed 0 bases, with 13 bases lying between them. This CDR3 comprises 15 residues. The CDR3 here is CASTGLSSSGNTIYF. The DNA for the CDR3 is TGTGCCAGTACGGGACTCTCTAGCTCTGGAAACACCATATATTTT.

The chain employs TRBV2 and TRBJ2-1, with TRBD2 identical over 12 bases. The junction had 9 bases not matched to a gene; V was cut back by 10 bases and J by 5 bases. This CDR3 has 15 residues. CDR1 is SNHLY and CDR2 is FYNNEI in the germline V gene. CDR3 nucleotides: TGTGCCACCCGAGGACTAGCGGGGACCGACAATGAGCAGTTCTTC. It is translated as CATRGLAGTDNEQFF.

This sequence joins TRBV4-1 and TRBJ2-3; the match to TRBD1 covers 10 bases. Looked up from germline, CDR1 is MGHRA and CDR2 is YSYEKL. The CDR3 totals 17 residues. With 4 bases clipped from V and 4 bases from J, the junction kept 11 bases outside the gene matches. DNA for the CDR3: TGCGCCAGCAGCCTTCTTTGGGGACAGGGGATCCCAGATACGCAGTATTTT. Translation: CASSLLWGQGIPDTQYF.

The rearrangement links TRBV27 to TRBJ1-2; 8 nucleotides align to TRBD1. Germline CDR1 is MNHEY and CDR2 is SMNVEV (reference sequence). The CDR3 sequence is 15 residues long. V lost 4 bases to trimming and J lost 7 bases; unmatched junction nucleotides: 11. CDR3 sequence reads: CASSSGQGLVGGYTF. The CDR3 DNA sequence: TGTGCCAGCAGTTCCGGACAGGGATTAGTCGGTGGCTACACCTTC.

The rearrangement uses TRBV29-1 and TRBJ1-1, with TRBD1 matching 9 bases. The germline gives CDR1 SQVTM, CDR2 ANQGSEA. The V and J ends lost 7 bases and 5 bases, in that order; junction bases with no gene match: 5. This CDR3 comprises 12 residues. The CDR3 region is CSEDRGGTEAFF. The CDR3 DNA reads TGCAGCGAGGACAGGGGCGGGACTGAAGCTTTCTTT.

This rearrangement joins TRBV5-1 to TRBJ1-3; tentatively, D is TRBD1 (6 bases). The CDR3 covers 16 residues. The V gene lost 1 base and the J gene lost 2 bases, with 13 bases spanning the gap. Germline V gene data show CDR1 as SGHRS and CDR2 as YFSETQ. Here the CDR3 reads CASSLSFAGAGNTIYF. The CDR3 DNA reads TGCGCCAGCAGCTTGAGCTTTGCAGGGGCTGGAAACACCATATATTTT.

The chain uses TRBV4-1 and TRBJ2-1; TRBD2 is a possible D gene (6 bases). The CDR3 is 16 amino acids. The germline V gene encodes CDR1 MGHRA and CDR2 YSYEKL. Trimming left V 1 base short and J 7 bases short, with 17 bases between. CDR3 in DNA: TGCGCCAGCAGCCAAGCGGGGGTCAGGATCGGAAATGAGCAGTTCTTC. Amino acids: CASSQAGVRIGNEQFF.

This sequence joins TRBV4-2 and TRBJ2-6, with D possibly matching TRBD2 (5 bases). The CDR3 loop spans 20 amino acids. V was shortened by 0 bases and J by 0 bases, with 18 bases between the two germline ends. Looked up from germline, CDR1 is LGHNA and CDR2 is YNFKEQ. DNA of the CDR3: TGTGCCAGCAGCCAAGAGATCATCACTCGAGGGTTCTCTGGGGCCAACGTCCTGACTTTC. Encoded protein: CASSQEIITRGFSGANVLTF.

The chain recombines TRBV4-2 with TRBJ2-1, with TRBD2 matching 10 bases. Losses at the gene ends were 1 base for V and 5 bases for J; bases not matched to a gene: 5. The germline V gene has CDR1 LGHNA and CDR2 YNFKEQ. This CDR3 region has 16 residues. The CDR3 sequence: CASSQVAGGTNNEQFF. The CDR3 DNA is TGTGCCAGCAGCCAAGTAGCGGGAGGCACCAACAATGAGCAGTTCTTC.

CDR3 loop: CASSFRKGEGYTF. The CDR3 DNA sequence: TGTGCCAGCAGCTTTAGAAAGGGGGAAGGCTACACCTTC. The chain recombines TRBV5-6 with TRBJ1-2; D is possibly TRBD1 (6 bases). The CDR3 has 13 amino acids. V was cut by 2 bases and J by 8 bases, with 13 bases left in between. Germline V lookup: CDR1 SGHDT, CDR2 YYEEEE.

The chain has TRBV28 and TRBJ1-1, with a tentative D call TRBD1 (5 bases). CDR1 and CDR2 from the germline V gene are MDHEN and SYDVKM. This CDR3 region has 18 residues. Trimming took off 4 bases at V and 3 bases at J, with 24 bases between the two ends. The CDR3 loop is CASSSTIGLWGVYTEAFF. Written as DNA, the CDR3 is TGTGCCAGCAGTTCAACGATTGGATTGTGGGGCGTATACACTGAAGCTTTCTTT.